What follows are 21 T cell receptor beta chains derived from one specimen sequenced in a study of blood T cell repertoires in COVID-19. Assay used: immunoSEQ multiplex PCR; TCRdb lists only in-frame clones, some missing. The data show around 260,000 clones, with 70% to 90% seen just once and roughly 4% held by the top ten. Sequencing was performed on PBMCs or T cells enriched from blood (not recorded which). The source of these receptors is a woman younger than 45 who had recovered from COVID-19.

CDR3 bases: TGTGCCAGCAGTTCCCTACGGGGGGCGGATGGCTACACCTTC. It encodes CASSSLRGADGYTF. This chain links TRBV27 with TRBJ1-2; D may be TRBD1 (6 bases). Germline V gene data show CDR1 as MNHEY and CDR2 as SMNVEV (reference sequence). This CDR3 is 14 amino acids long. V dropped 4 bases and J dropped 6 bases, with 15 bases sitting between them.

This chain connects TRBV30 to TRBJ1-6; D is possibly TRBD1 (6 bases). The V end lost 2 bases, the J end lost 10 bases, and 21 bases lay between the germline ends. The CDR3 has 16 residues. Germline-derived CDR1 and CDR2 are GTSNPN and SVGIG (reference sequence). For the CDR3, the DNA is TGTGCCTGGAGTTCAAGGAGGACCCAGGGGAACTCACCCCTCCACTTT. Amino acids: CAWSSRRTQGNSPLHF. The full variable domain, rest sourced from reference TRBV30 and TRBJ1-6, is SQTIHQWPATLVQPVGSPLSLECTVEGTSNPNLYWYRQAAGRGLQLLFYSVGIGQISSEVPQNLSASRPQDRQFILSSKKLLLSDSGFYLCAWSSRRTQGNSPLHFGNGTRLTVT.

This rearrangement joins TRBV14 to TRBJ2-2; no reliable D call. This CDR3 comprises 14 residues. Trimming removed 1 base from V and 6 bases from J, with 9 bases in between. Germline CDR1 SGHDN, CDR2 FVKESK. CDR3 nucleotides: TGTGCCAGCAGCCAAGTTCTCCAGGCCGGGGAGCTGTTTTTT. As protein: CASSQVLQAGELFF.

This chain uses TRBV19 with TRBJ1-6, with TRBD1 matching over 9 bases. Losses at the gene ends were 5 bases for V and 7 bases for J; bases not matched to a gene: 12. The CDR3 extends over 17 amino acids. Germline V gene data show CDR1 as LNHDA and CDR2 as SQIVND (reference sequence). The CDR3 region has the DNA TGTGCCAGTAGTCCAGAGCCCGGGACAGGGCGGAATTCACCCCTCCACTTT. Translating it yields CASSPEPGTGRNSPLHF. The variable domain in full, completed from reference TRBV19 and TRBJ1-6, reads DGGITQSPKYLFRKEGQNVTLSCEQNLNHDAMYWYRQDPGQGLRLIYYSQIVNDFQKGDIAEGYSVSREKKESFPLTVTSAQKNPTAFYLCASSPEPGTGRNSPLHFGNGTRLTVT.

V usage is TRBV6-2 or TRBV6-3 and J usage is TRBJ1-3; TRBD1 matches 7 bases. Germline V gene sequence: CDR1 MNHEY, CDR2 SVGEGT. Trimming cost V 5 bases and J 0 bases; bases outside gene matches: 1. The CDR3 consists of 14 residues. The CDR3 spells CASSRTGSGNTIYF. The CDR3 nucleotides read TGTGCCAGCAGTCGGACAGGCTCTGGAAACACCATATATTTT.

Here the CDR3 DNA reads TGTGCCAGCAGCCCAGGGGTGGCCTACAATGAGCAGTTCTTC. Translating it yields CASSPGVAYNEQFF. V gene TRBV7-8 combines with J gene TRBJ2-1; D possibly corresponds to TRBD1 (6 bases). V dropped 5 bases and J dropped 2 bases, with 10 bases sitting between them. Germline values: CDR1 SGHVS, CDR2 FQNEAQ. CDR3 length equals 14 residues.

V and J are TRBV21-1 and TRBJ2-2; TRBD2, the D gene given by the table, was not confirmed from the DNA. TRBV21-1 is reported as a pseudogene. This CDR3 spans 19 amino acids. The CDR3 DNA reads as TGTGCCGGGGGGAGACTAGCGGGCCTTTCAGACCCGGGCCCCGGGGAGCTGTTTTTT. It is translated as CAGGRLAGLSDPGPGELFF.

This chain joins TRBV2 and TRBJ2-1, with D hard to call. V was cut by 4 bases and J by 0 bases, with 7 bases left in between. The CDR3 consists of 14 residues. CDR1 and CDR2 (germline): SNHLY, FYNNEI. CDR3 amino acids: CASSGPLSYNEQFF. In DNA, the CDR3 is TGTGCCAGCAGTGGGCCCCTCTCCTACAATGAGCAGTTCTTC.

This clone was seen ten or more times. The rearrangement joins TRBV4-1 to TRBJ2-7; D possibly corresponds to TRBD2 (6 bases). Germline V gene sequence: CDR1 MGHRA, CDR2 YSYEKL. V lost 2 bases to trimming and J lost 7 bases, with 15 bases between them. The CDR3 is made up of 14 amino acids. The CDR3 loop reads CASSQSWGVVEQYF. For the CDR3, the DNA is TGCGCCAGCAGCCAATCTTGGGGGGTTGTGGAGCAGTACTTC.

The CDR3 is CASSSTSGRASSYEQYF. CDR3 nucleotides: TGTGCCAGCAGCTCAACTAGCGGGAGGGCTAGCTCCTACGAGCAGTACTTC. V and J are TRBV7-2 and TRBJ2-7; 13 bases agree with TRBD2. The CDR3 contains 17 residues. V lost 4 bases to trimming and J lost 0 bases; unmatched junction nucleotides: 6. Germline assignment: CDR1 SGHTA and CDR2 FQGNSA. The full variable domain, completed using reference TRBV7-2 and TRBJ2-7, is GAGVSQSPSNKVTEKGKDVELRCDPISGHTALYWYRQSLGQGLEFLIYFQGNSAPDKSGLPSDRFSAERTGGSVSTLTIQRTQQEDSAVYLCASSSTSGRASSYEQYFGPGTRLTVT.

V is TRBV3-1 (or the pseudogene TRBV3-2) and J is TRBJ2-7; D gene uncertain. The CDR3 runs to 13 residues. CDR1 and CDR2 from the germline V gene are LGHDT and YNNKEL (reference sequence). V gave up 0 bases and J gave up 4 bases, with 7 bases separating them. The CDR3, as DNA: TGTGCCAGCAGCCAAGATACAGTTTACGAGCAGTACTTC. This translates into CASSQDTVYEQYF.

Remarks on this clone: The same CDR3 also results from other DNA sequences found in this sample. The CDR3 region is CASSPRLAGYNEQFF. The CDR3 DNA is TGTGCCAGCAGCCCCCGACTAGCGGGATACAATGAGCAGTTCTTC. This rearrangement joins TRBV7-8 to TRBJ2-1; 11 positions agree with TRBD2. This CDR3 comprises 15 residues. From germline, CDR1 is SGHVS and CDR2 FQNEAQ. The trim removed 5 bases at V and 4 bases at J, leaving 4 bases unmatched.

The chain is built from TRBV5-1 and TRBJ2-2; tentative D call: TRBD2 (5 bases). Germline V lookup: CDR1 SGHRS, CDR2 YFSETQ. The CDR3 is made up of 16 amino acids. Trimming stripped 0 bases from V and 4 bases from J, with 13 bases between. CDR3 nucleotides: TGCGCCAGCAGCTTGGCCGTCCCCGCGGGCACCGGGGAGCTGTTTTTT. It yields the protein CASSLAVPAGTGELFF.

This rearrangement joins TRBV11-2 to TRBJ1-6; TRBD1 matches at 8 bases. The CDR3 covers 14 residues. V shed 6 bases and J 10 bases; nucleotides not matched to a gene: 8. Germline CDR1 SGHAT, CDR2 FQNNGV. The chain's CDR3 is CASSLFRGPSPLHF. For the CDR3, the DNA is TGTGCCAGCAGTCTCTTCAGGGGGCCGTCACCCCTCCACTTT.

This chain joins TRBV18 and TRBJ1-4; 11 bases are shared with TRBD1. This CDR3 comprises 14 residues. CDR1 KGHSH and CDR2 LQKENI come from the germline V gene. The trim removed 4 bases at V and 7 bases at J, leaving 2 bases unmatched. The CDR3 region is CASSRDRGSEKLFF. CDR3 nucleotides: TGTGCCAGCTCACGGGACAGGGGGTCTGAAAAACTGTTTTTT.

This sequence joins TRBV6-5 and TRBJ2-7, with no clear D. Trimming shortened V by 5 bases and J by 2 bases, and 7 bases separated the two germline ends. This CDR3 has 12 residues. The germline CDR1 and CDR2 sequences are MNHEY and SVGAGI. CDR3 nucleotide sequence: TGTGCCAGCAGTAAACAGCCCTACGAGCAGTACTTC. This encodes CASSKQPYEQYF.

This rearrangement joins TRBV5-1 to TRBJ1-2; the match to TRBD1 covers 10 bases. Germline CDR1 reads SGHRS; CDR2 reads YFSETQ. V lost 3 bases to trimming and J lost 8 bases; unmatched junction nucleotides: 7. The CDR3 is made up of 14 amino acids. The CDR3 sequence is CASSSQDRGDGYTF. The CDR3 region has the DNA TGCGCCAGCAGCTCACAGGACAGGGGGGACGGCTACACCTTC.

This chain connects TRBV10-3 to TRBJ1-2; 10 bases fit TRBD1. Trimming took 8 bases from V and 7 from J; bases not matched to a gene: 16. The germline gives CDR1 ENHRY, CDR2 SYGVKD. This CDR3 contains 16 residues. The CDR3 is CAIGTGTGVGLPGYTF. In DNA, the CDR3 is TGTGCCATCGGAACCGGGACAGGGGTCGGCCTGCCTGGCTACACCTTC.

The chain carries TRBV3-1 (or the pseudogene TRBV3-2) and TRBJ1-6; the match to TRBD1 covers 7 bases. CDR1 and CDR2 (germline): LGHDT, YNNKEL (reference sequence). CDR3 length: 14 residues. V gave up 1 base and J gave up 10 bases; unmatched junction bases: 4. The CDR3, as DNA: TGTGCCAGCAGCCAAGGACAGGGAGGCTCACCCCTCCACTTT. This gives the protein CASSQGQGGSPLHF.

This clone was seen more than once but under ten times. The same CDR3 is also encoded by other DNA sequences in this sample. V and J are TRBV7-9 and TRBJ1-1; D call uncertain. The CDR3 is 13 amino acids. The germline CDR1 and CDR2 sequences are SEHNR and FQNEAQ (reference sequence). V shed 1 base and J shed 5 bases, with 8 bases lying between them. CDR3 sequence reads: CASSLGGETEAFF. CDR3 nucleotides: TGTGCCAGCAGCTTAGGAGGAGAGACTGAAGCTTTCTTT.

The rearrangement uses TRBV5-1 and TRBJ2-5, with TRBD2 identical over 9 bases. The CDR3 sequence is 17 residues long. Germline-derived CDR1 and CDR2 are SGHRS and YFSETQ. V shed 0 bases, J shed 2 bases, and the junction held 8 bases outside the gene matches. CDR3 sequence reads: CASSLGFSGGPQETQYF. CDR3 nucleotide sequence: TGCGCCAGCAGCTTGGGATTTAGCGGGGGCCCGCAAGAGACCCAGTACTTC.